These 19 T cell receptor beta chains were all obtained from the same sample, sequenced in a study of blood T cell repertoires in COVID-19. Only in-frame clones appear in the TCRdb table, and some are missing; sequencing was by immunoSEQ multiplex PCR. The sample holds approximately 200,000 clones, around 88% seen once. The sequenced sample consisted of peripheral blood. Receptors were obtained from a man between 18 and 35 years old with active or convalescent COVID-19.

Only one count was recorded for this clone. The V and J genes are TRBV5-1 and TRBJ2-7; 12 positions match TRBD2. Germline CDR1 is SGHRS and CDR2 is YFSETQ. V was pared by 2 bases and J by 0 bases, with 6 bases of the junction left unmatched. This CDR3 spans 17 amino acids. The DNA for the CDR3 is TGCGCCAGCAGCTTTCTAAGGACTAGCGGGACCTCCTACGAGCAGTACTTC. Translated, it gives CASSFLRTSGTSYEQYF. Full variable domain (remainder filled in from reference TRBV5-1 and TRBJ2-7): KAGVTQTPRYLIKTRGQQVTLSCSPISGHRSVSWYQQTPGQGLQFLFEYFSETQRNKGNFPGRFSGRQFSNSRSEMNVSTLELGDSALYLCASSFLRTSGTSYEQYFGPGTRLTVT.

The genes are TRBV19 and TRBJ1-1, with 9 bases lining up with TRBD1. The CDR3 consists of 16 residues. V was clipped by 0 bases and J by 5 bases; unmatched bases: 7. The germline CDR1 and CDR2 sequences are LNHDA and SQIVND (reference sequence). The CDR3 DNA follows: TGTGCCAGTAGTATAGACCCTGGACAGGGGAGAACTGAAGCTTTCTTT. Translating it yields CASSIDPGQGRTEAFF. The full variable domain, completed using reference TRBV19 and TRBJ1-1, is DGGITQSPKYLFRKEGQNVTLSCEQNLNHDAMYWYRQDPGQGLRLIYYSQIVNDFQKGDIAEGYSVSREKKESFPLTVTSAQKNPTAFYLCASSIDPGQGRTEAFFGQGTRLTVV.

This chain connects TRBV6-2 or TRBV6-3 to TRBJ2-4; 11 bases agree with TRBD2. Germline V CDR1 and CDR2: MNHEY, SVGEGT. The CDR3 runs 18 residues. J was trimmed by 2 bases and V by 6 bases; bases with no gene match: 12. The CDR3 coding sequence is TGTGCCAGCAGCCCCCTAGCGGGAGGAGCGGTGACCAAAAACATTCAGTACTTC. As protein: CASSPLAGGAVTKNIQYF.

The genes are TRBV5-4 and TRBJ1-6, with 9 bases matching TRBD1. There are 14 residues in the CDR3. V lost 3 bases to trimming and J lost 7 bases; unmatched junction nucleotides: 2. CDR1 and CDR2 (germline): SGHNT, YYREEE (reference sequence). The CDR3 is CASSWDRVNSPLHF. The CDR3 nucleotides are TGTGCCAGCAGCTGGGACAGGGTAAATTCACCCCTCCACTTT.

This clone has a single count. The chain is built from TRBV9 and TRBJ1-1; D unresolved. V was pared by 0 bases and J by 3 bases, with 15 bases between. Germline CDR1 reads SGDLS; CDR2 reads YYNGEE. This CDR3 spans 16 amino acids. The CDR3 sequence is CASSVAAGLMDTEAFF. Here the CDR3 DNA reads TGTGCCAGCAGCGTAGCGGCAGGTCTCATGGACACTGAAGCTTTCTTT.

This clone occurred once. The chain carries TRBV10-3 and TRBJ2-6, with no clear D. Trimming left V 4 bases short and J 4 bases short, with 14 bases between. The CDR3 has 16 amino acids. Germline V gives CDR1 ENHRY, CDR2 SYGVKD. DNA of the CDR3: TGTGCCATCAGTGTGATCTTAGCATCCGGGGCCAACGTCCTGACTTTC. Amino acid sequence: CAISVILASGANVLTF.

This sequence joins TRBV29-1 and TRBJ2-7; D may be TRBD1 (6 bases). CDR3 length: 14 amino acids. Germline CDR1 reads SQVTM; CDR2 reads ANQGSEA. V lost 4 bases to trimming and J lost 2 bases, with 15 bases between them. The CDR3 bases are TGCAGCGTTGCCCGGGGCGGACAGCCCTACGAGCAGTACTTC. Its protein product is CSVARGGQPYEQYF.

The chain employs TRBV9 and TRBJ2-1, with 7 bases that match TRBD1. CDR1 and CDR2 from the germline V gene are SGDLS and YYNGEE. Trimming at V came to 0 bases and at J to 6 bases, leaving 9 bases not matched to a gene. The CDR3 is 16 amino acids. For the CDR3, the DNA is TGTGCCAGCAGCGTAGGGACAGGCCGCCCTGGCAATGAGCAGTTCTTC. It codes for CASSVGTGRPGNEQFF.

This chain links TRBV5-4 with TRBJ2-1; 10 bases are shared with TRBD2. Germline CDR1 reads SGHNT; CDR2 reads YYREEE (reference sequence). The trim removed 4 bases at V and 6 bases at J, leaving 10 bases unmatched. The CDR3 is 16 amino acids. The CDR3 DNA is TGTGCCAGCAGCCCGACTAGCGGGTGGGACTCCAATGAGCAGTTCTTC. Protein sequence: CASSPTSGWDSNEQFF.

CDR3 region: CASSSLAGGPMGTDTQYF. CDR3 sequence (DNA): TGTGCCAGCAGCTCTTTAGCGGGAGGGCCGATGGGCACAGATACGCAGTATTTT. This sequence joins TRBV13 and TRBJ2-3; 11 nucleotides agree with TRBD2. Trimming cost V 4 bases and J 1 base; bases outside gene matches: 10. CDR3 size: 18 residues. In germline, CDR1 is PRHDT, CDR2 FYEKMQ (reference sequence).

V gene TRBV19 combines with J gene TRBJ1-2; 9 nucleotides match TRBD1. With 8 bases clipped from V and 7 bases from J, the junction kept 11 bases outside the gene matches. CDR1 is LNHDA and CDR2 is SQIVND in the germline V gene (reference sequence). There are 14 residues in the CDR3. The CDR3 DNA reads as TGTGCCAGTCATTCGGACAGGGGCCTGGGTGGCTACACCTTC. Its translation: CASHSDRGLGGYTF.

V and J are TRBV28 and TRBJ2-7, with 9 bases matching TRBD1. CDR1 is MDHEN and CDR2 is SYDVKM in the germline V gene. V shed 0 bases and J 13 bases; nucleotides not matched to a gene: 4. There are 12 residues in the CDR3. CDR3 region: CASSLWGTGHYF. The CDR3 nucleotides are TGTGCCAGCAGTTTATGGGGGACAGGGCATTACTTC.

This clone was observed a few times. The chain combines TRBV2 with TRBJ1-4; D may be TRBD1 (6 bases). Germline V gene data show CDR1 as SNHLY and CDR2 as FYNNEI. CDR3 length equals 16 residues. V lost 10 bases and J 0 bases, leaving 18 bases between the germline ends. The CDR3 region is CATHQGMSATNEKLFF. Written as DNA, the CDR3 is TGTGCCACACATCAGGGGATGAGTGCAACTAATGAAAAACTGTTTTTT. Full variable domain (rest looked up from reference TRBV2 and TRBJ1-4): EPEVTQTPSHQVTQMGQEVILRCVPISNHLYFYWYRQILGQKVEFLVSFYNNEISEKSEIFDDQFSVERPDGSNFTLKIRSTKLEDSAMYFCATHQGMSATNEKLFFGSGTQLSVL.

This rearrangement joins TRBV5-4 to TRBJ2-7, with 9 positions matching TRBD2. The CDR3 extends over 14 amino acids. The V and J ends lost 3 bases and 4 bases, in that order; junction bases with no gene match: 5. Germline CDR1 is SGHNT and CDR2 is YYREEE (reference sequence). The CDR3 loop reads CASSSGTSRYEQYF. In DNA form, the CDR3 reads TGTGCCAGCAGCTCCGGGACTAGCCGGTACGAGCAGTACTTC.

Worth noting for this clone: Other DNA sequences in the same sample also yield this CDR3. V gene TRBV30 combines with J gene TRBJ1-5, with D unresolved. Trimming removed 1 base from V and 1 base from J, with 8 bases in between. Per germline, CDR1 GTSNPN and CDR2 SVGIG (reference sequence). The CDR3 extends over 14 amino acids. The CDR3: CAWSGTASNQPQHF. The CDR3 nucleotides are TGTGCCTGGAGTGGTACAGCAAGCAATCAGCCCCAGCATTTT.

This clone appeared once. This sequence joins TRBV6-6 and TRBJ1-1, with 7 bases matching TRBD1. The CDR3 extends over 15 amino acids. Germline V gives CDR1 MNHNY, CDR2 SVGAGI (reference sequence). V lost 6 bases, J lost 2 bases, and 9 bases stayed unmatched. The CDR3 reads CASRETGVLNTEAFF. CDR3 nucleotide sequence: TGTGCCAGCAGGGAAACAGGGGTTCTTAACACTGAAGCTTTCTTT.

The chain links TRBV14 to TRBJ1-5; the D is unclear. This CDR3 has 14 residues. Per germline, CDR1 SGHDN and CDR2 FVKESK. Trimming removed 1 base from V and 6 bases from J, with 10 bases in between. CDR3 residues: CASSQGGVAQPQHF. In DNA form, the CDR3 reads TGTGCCAGCAGCCAAGGCGGCGTCGCTCAGCCCCAGCATTTT.

The V gene is TRBV11-2, the J gene TRBJ1-2; the match to TRBD1 covers 9 bases. J was trimmed by 3 bases and V by 5 bases; bases with no gene match: 7. Looked up from germline, CDR1 is SGHAT and CDR2 is FQNNGV. This CDR3 region has 15 residues. This CDR3 is CASSTYRGRDYGYTF. DNA of the CDR3: TGTGCCAGCAGCACTTACAGGGGGCGAGACTATGGCTACACCTTC.

The rearrangement uses TRBV6-6 and TRBJ1-2; 8 positions agree with TRBD1. The CDR3 loop spans 14 amino acids. V lost 2 bases and J lost 7; bases outside the gene matches: 6. Germline V gives CDR1 MNHNY, CDR2 SVGAGI (reference sequence). The CDR3 region has the DNA TGTGCCAGCAGTTACCTACAGGGGGAGGCTGGCTACACCTTC. Amino acids: CASSYLQGEAGYTF.